The 11 T cell receptor beta chains listed next were all sequenced from one sample in a study of beta chain features in type 1 diabetes. Study-level findings and limits: TCRB CDR3 length was moderately but significantly reduced in all four CD4+ subsets of Type 1 diabetes patients.

Reverse transcribing all isolated RNA meant expressed TCRB transcripts were sequenced. Method: immunoSEQ multiplex PCR; TCRdb's copy keeps in-frame clones and lacks some. Counted here are hundreds of thousands of clones, around 15% occurring once; the ten biggest clones make up roughly 0.04%. For these TCRs, the target antigens are not known. Sequencing was done on a sample of naive CD4+ T cells from blood. These receptor sequences come from a man aged 18-30 years with type 1 diabetes.

The chain employs TRBV11-2 and TRBJ2-1, with a weak D call TRBD2 (6 bases). Per the germline V gene, CDR1 is SGHAT and CDR2 is FQNNGV. The CDR3 totals 16 residues. The V end was cut by 5 bases, the J end by 6 bases, with 20 bases between. CDR3 DNA sequence: TGTGCCAGCAGCGAGAGTCGGGGGTTCCGGGGCAATGAGCAGTTCTTC. Translated, it gives CASSESRGFRGNEQFF.

This clone was observed a few times. V usage is TRBV7-2 and J usage is TRBJ2-5; possible D gene TRBD1, 5 bases. The CDR3 runs 13 residues. Germline CDR1 is SGHTA and CDR2 is FQGNSA. Trimming took off 5 bases at V and 0 bases at J, with 7 bases between the two ends. This CDR3 is CASSRQYQETQYF. The CDR3 DNA reads as TGTGCCAGCAGCAGACAGTACCAAGAGACCCAGTACTTC.

This rearrangement joins TRBV14 to TRBJ1-4; weak D call: TRBD1 (5 bases). The V gene's germline CDR1 is SGHDN and CDR2 FVKESK. V gave up 2 bases and J gave up 0 bases, with 16 bases separating them. The CDR3 has 18 amino acids. CDR3 DNA: TGTGCCAGCAGCCAAACCCTTACGGGGACTGCAACTAATGAAAAACTGTTTTTT. It encodes CASSQTLTGTATNEKLFF.

The rearrangement joins TRBV27 to TRBJ2-7, with D possibly being TRBD1 (6 bases). The germline V gene encodes CDR1 MNHEY and CDR2 SMNVEV (reference sequence). CDR3 length: 14 residues. V was shortened by 3 bases and J by 2 bases, with 11 bases between the two germline ends. CDR3: CASSFRGPAYEQYF. The CDR3 nucleotides are TGTGCCAGCAGTTTCAGGGGCCCAGCCTACGAGCAGTACTTC.

The chain is built from TRBV5-4 and TRBJ2-1; D remains unclear. The CDR3 is made up of 11 amino acids. Trimming stripped 6 bases from V and 4 bases from J, with 5 bases between. Germline V CDR1 and CDR2: SGHNT, YYREEE (reference sequence). The DNA for the CDR3 is TGTGCCAGCACCCTTTACAATGAGCAGTTCTTC. Translation gives CASTLYNEQFF.

This clone came up a few times. The V and J genes are TRBV18 and TRBJ2-7; D unresolved. V was trimmed by 2 bases and J by 4 bases, leaving 9 bases between them. The CDR3 spans 13 residues. Germline CDR1 reads KGHSH; CDR2 reads LQKENI. DNA of the CDR3: TGTGCCAGCTCACCAGCGACGAGGTACGAGCAGTACTTC. This codes for CASSPATRYEQYF.

This clone was seen a few times. V gene TRBV7-9 combines with J gene TRBJ1-1; tentatively, D is TRBD1 (5 bases). Looked up from germline, CDR1 is SEHNR and CDR2 is FQNEAQ (reference sequence). Trimming shortened V by 11 bases and J by 1 base, and 11 bases separated the two germline ends. The CDR3 runs to 12 residues. In DNA form, the CDR3 reads TGTGCCCTTGGGACGGGGAACACTGAAGCTTTCTTT. This translates into CALGTGNTEAFF.

The chain joins TRBV6-1 to TRBJ1-2; D unclear. Germline CDR1 reads MNHNS; CDR2 reads SASEGT. Deletions cut 2 bases from V and 6 bases from J, with 10 bases between. The CDR3 runs to 13 residues. CDR3 loop: CASSEHSLDGYTF. The CDR3 region has the DNA TGTGCCAGCAGTGAACATTCCCTGGATGGCTACACCTTC.

This chain links TRBV14 with TRBJ2-7; D possibly corresponds to TRBD2 (5 bases). V was trimmed by 0 bases and J by 7 bases, leaving 10 bases between them. The CDR3 runs 13 residues. The germline V gene encodes CDR1 SGHDN and CDR2 FVKESK. The CDR3 nucleotides read TGTGCCAGCAGCCAAGAGTTAAGAGGGGAGCAGTACTTC. Its protein product is CASSQELRGEQYF.

This chain connects TRBV29-1 to TRBJ2-1; either TRBD1 or TRBD2 may supply D (5 bases each). The V gene's germline CDR1 is SQVTM and CDR2 ANQGSEA. This CDR3 region has 12 residues. Trimming cost V 5 bases and J 15 bases, with 20 bases left between them. The DNA of the CDR3 is TGCAGCGTTACCCGGGACGGCCGAATGCGGTTCTTC. Translated, it gives CSVTRDGRMRFF.

The chain couples TRBV18 to TRBJ1-5, with D unclear. Trimming cost V 6 bases and J 0 bases, with 9 bases left between them. The CDR3 sequence is 14 residues long. Germline V gene lookup returns CDR1 KGHSH and CDR2 LQKENI. The CDR3 DNA sequence: TGTGCCAGCTCCCTCGGCTATAGCAATCAGCCCCAGCATTTT. It encodes CASSLGYSNQPQHF.